Listed below are T cell receptor beta chains from one sample, sequenced in a study of shared clonotypes between healthy human individuals. Generated by immunoSEQ multiplex PCR, the TCRdb table keeps only in-frame clones and is missing some. The repertoire holds roughly 760,000 clones, with about 74% as singletons. Sequencing used memory CD4+ T cells sorted from blood. These receptors were collected from a woman aged 25-40 years in good health. CDR3s include the opening cysteine and the closing phenylalanine or tryptophan. The D gene is left open where the match is weak. A row's size may be missing; if present it is once, few, many or a size class.

TRBJ2-5 | TRBV28 | 15 | NA | NA | CASRPSGSRRETQYF | TGTGCCAGCAGACCCTCCGGGAGTCGCCGAGAGACCCAGTACTTC
TRBJ1-4 | TRBV28 | 15 | NA | NA | CASNSLGTRDEKLFF | TGTGCCAGCAACTCTCTCGGGACACGTGATGAAAAACTGTTTTTT
TRBJ2-2 | TRBV5-1 | 15 | TRBD1 | NA | CASSSGQGSTGELFF | TGCGCCAGCAGCAGTGGACAGGGAAGTACCGGGGAGCTGTTTTTT
TRBJ1-2 | TRBV28 | 15 | NA | NA | CASATGRRSQYGYTF | TGTGCCAGCGCTACAGGGAGGAGAAGCCAGTATGGCTACACCTTC
TRBJ2-7 | TRBV5-4 | 16 | TRBD1 | NA | CASSAWGQGTFYEQYF | TGTGCCAGCAGCGCGTGGGGACAGGGCACTTTCTACGAGCAGTACTTC
TRBJ2-7 | TRBV28 | 14 | NA | once | CASSNQEGSYEQYF | TGTGCCAGCAGTAATCAAGAGGGCTCCTACGAGCAGTACTTC
TRBJ2-3 | TRBV5-1 | 17 | NA | many | CASSWSRDSSYTDTQYF | TGCGCCAGCAGCTGGTCCCGGGACTCGAGTTACACAGATACGCAGTATTTT
TRBJ1-1 | TRBV29-1 | 14 | NA | NA | CSVEAGAPGTEAFF | TGCAGCGTTGAGGCAGGGGCCCCTGGAACTGAAGCTTTCTTT
TRBJ2-5 | TRBV5-1 | 16 | NA | NA | CASSLEAGLGGETQYF | TGCGCCAGCAGCTTGGAGGCAGGACTGGGGGGAGAGACCCAGTACTTC
TRBJ1-1 | TRBV29-1 | 13 | TRBD1 | NA | CSAETGVATEAFF | TGCAGCGCTGAGACAGGGGTTGCCACTGAAGCTTTCTTT
TRBJ2-6 | TRBV2 | 13 | NA | NA | CASCPSGANVLTF | TGTGCCAGCTGTCCCTCTGGGGCCAACGTCCTGACTTTC
TRBJ2-2 | TRBV6-5 | 16 | TRBD2 | NA | CASSYWGGGPPGELFF | TGTGCCAGCAGTTACTGGGGGGGAGGGCCGCCCGGGGAGCTGTTTTTT
TRBJ1-2 | TRBV28 | 12 | NA | NA | CASSSGVSRYTF | TGTGCCAGCAGTTCAGGGGTTTCCCGTTACACCTTC
TRBJ1-2 | TRBV14 | 15 | NA | NA | CASSSQTSTVNGYTF | TGTGCCAGCAGCTCCCAGACGTCGACAGTCAATGGCTACACCTTC
TRBJ2-1 | TRBV19 | 13 | NA | NA | CASTQHNYNEQFF | TGTGCCAGTACCCAACACAACTACAATGAGCAGTTCTTC
TRBJ2-7 | TRBV28 | 14 | TRBD1 | NA | CASSGQGAFYEQYF | TGTGCCAGCAGCGGACAGGGGGCGTTCTACGAGCAGTACTTC
TRBJ1-2 | TRBV28 | 14 | TRBD1 | NA | CASSGNRGLHGYTF | TGTGCCAGCAGTGGGAACAGGGGGCTTCACGGCTACACCTTC
TRBJ1-2 | TRBV14 | 14 | NA | NA | CASSQETTGYGYTF | TGTGCCAGCAGCCAAGAGACGACAGGCTATGGCTACACCTTC
TRBJ2-2 | TRBV9 | 15 | NA | few | CASSPQGGNTGELFF | TGTGCCAGCAGCCCCCAAGGGGGAAACACCGGGGAGCTGTTTTTT
TRBJ1-1 | TRBV5-1 | 15 | TRBD1 | few | CASSLIQGADTEAFF | TGCGCCAGCAGCTTGATCCAGGGGGCGGACACTGAAGCTTTCTTT
TRBJ1-5 | TRBV28 | 15 | TRBD1 | NA | CASRLPGGGPQPQHF | TGTGCCAGCAGGTTGCCAGGGGGCGGCCCTCAGCCCCAGCATTTT
TRBJ2-3 | TRBV2 | 16 | NA | NA | CASSEARSGSVDTQYF | TGTGCCAGCAGTGAAGCGAGGTCGGGTAGCGTGGATACGCAGTATTTT
TRBJ2-3 | TRBV5-1 | 14 | NA | NA | CASSPGSTTDTQYF | TGCGCCAGCAGCCCAGGTAGTACGACAGATACGCAGTATTTT
TRBJ2-1 | TRBV13 | 13 | NA | NA | CASSAKGAFREFF | TGTGCCAGCAGCGCCAAAGGGGCATTTCGTGAGTTCTTC
TRBJ1-2 | TRBV5-6 | 19 | NA | many | CASSLAGIPGGGGSYGYTF | TGTGCCAGCAGCTTGGCCGGAATCCCGGGCGGAGGGGGGAGCTATGGCTACACCTTC
TRBJ2-1 | TRBV10-3 | 19 | TRBD2 | NA | CAISENPSGGDLHHNEQFF | TGTGCCATCAGTGAAAATCCTAGCGGGGGGGACCTACATCACAATGAGCAGTTCTTC
TRBJ2-1 | TRBV30 | 11 | NA | NA | CAWVMFNEQFF | TGTGCCTGGGTCATGTTCAATGAGCAGTTCTTC
TRBJ2-7 | TRBV4-2 | 15 | TRBD1 | NA | CASSQGDSPNYEQYF | TGTGCCAGCAGCCAAGGGGACAGCCCCAATTACGAGCAGTACTTC
TRBJ2-5 | TRBV5-1 | 15 | NA | NA | CASSTLRGVGETQYF | TGCGCCAGCAGCACCCTTCGGGGAGTGGGAGAGACCCAGTACTTC
TRBJ2-2 | TRBV13 | 18 | TRBD2 | few | CASSLYGTSGRYSGELFF | TGTGCCAGCAGCTTATATGGGACTAGCGGGAGGTACTCCGGGGAGCTGTTTTTT
TRBJ2-3 | TRBV7-9 | 12 | NA | NA | CASSPWRDTQYF | TGTGCCAGCAGCCCATGGAGAGATACGCAGTATTTT
TRBJ1-5 | TRBV19 | 16 | TRBD1 | few | CASSTPGQGPGQPQHF | TGTGCCAGTAGCACTCCGGGACAGGGACCGGGTCAGCCCCAGCATTTT
TRBJ1-5 | TRBV18 | 14 | NA | NA | CASSPGPLDQPQHF | TGTGCCAGCTCACCCGGGCCTCTAGATCAGCCCCAGCATTTT
TRBJ2-7 | TRBV6-6 | 15 | TRBD2 | NA | CASSSLAGQPYEQYF | TGTGCCAGCAGTTCACTAGCGGGACAACCATACGAGCAGTACTTC
TRBJ1-2 | TRBV6-5 | 15 | NA | NA | CASSYGGGKGYGYTF | TGTGCCAGCAGTTACGGCGGGGGCAAGGGCTATGGCTACACCTTC
TRBJ2-5 | TRBV28 | 19 | TRBD1 | NA | CASSLQASGGTTYQETQYF | TGTGCCAGCAGTTTACAGGCTTCAGGGGGCACCACGTACCAAGAGACCCAGTACTTC
TRBJ1-5 | TRBV7-9 | 17 | NA | NA | CASSAERPTLGNQPQHF | TGTGCCAGCAGCGCCGAGCGGCCGACTCTGGGCAATCAGCCCCAGCATTTT
TRBJ1-3 | TRBV28 | 13 | NA | NA | CASHDSAGNTIYF | TGTGCCAGTCATGACTCGGCCGGAAACACCATATATTTT
TRBJ1-5 | TRBV25-1 | 14 | NA | NA | CASSIGVADQPQHF | TGTGCCAGCTCTATCGGGGTTGCGGATCAGCCCCAGCATTTT
TRBJ2-7 | TRBV28 | 18 | TRBD2 | NA | CASSPDSETSAQTYEQYF | TGTGCCAGCAGCCCGGATAGTGAGACTAGCGCTCAGACCTACGAGCAGTACTTC
TRBJ2-5 | TRBV11-1 | 14 | NA | NA | CASSLAGTEETQYF | TGTGCCAGCAGCTTAGCTGGGACCGAAGAGACCCAGTACTTC
TRBJ2-1 | TRBV28 | 17 | TRBD2 | NA | CASRTPLAGAHQDEQFF | TGTGCCAGCAGGACCCCACTAGCGGGAGCCCACCAGGATGAGCAGTTCTTC
TRBJ2-3 | TRBV10-1 | 14 | TRBD2 | NA | CASSSSGRSDTQYF | TGCGCCAGCAGTTCTAGCGGGAGGTCAGATACGCAGTATTTT
TRBJ2-3 | TRBV5-6 | 17 | TRBD1 | NA | CASSLYFVGTVTDTQYF | TGTGCCAGCAGCTTGTATTTTGTCGGGACAGTAACAGATACGCAGTATTTT
TRBJ1-4 | TRBV19 | 13 | TRBD1 | NA | CASRGRQGEKLFF | TGTGCCAGTAGGGGCCGACAGGGCGAAAAACTGTTTTTT
TRBJ2-7 | TRBV6-6 | 14 | NA | NA | CASSFARGSYEQYF | TGTGCCAGCAGTTTCGCGAGGGGCAGCTACGAGCAGTACTTC
TRBJ1-5 | TRBV15 | 16 | TRBD1 | NA | CATSWTGGAGNQPQHF | TGTGCCACCAGCTGGACAGGGGGCGCCGGAAATCAGCCCCAGCATTTT
TRBJ1-1 | TRBV29-1 | 12 | NA | NA | CSVVRGNTEAFF | TGCAGCGTTGTCAGGGGGAACACTGAAGCTTTCTTT
TRBJ1-2 | TRBV9 | 16 | NA | NA | CASSVQPGPGIYGYTF | TGTGCCAGCAGCGTCCAACCGGGACCAGGGATCTATGGCTACACCTTC
TRBJ2-1 | TRBV6-1 | 14 | NA | NA | CASSEATPYNEQFF | TGTGCCAGCAGTGAAGCAACGCCTTACAATGAGCAGTTCTTC
TRBJ2-7 | TRBV18 | 15 | TRBD2 | NA | CASSPPSAGVYEQYF | TGTGCCAGCTCACCACCCTCGGCGGGAGTCTACGAGCAGTACTTC
TRBJ2-5 | TRBV5-1 | 16 | TRBD2 | NA | CASSLGLAGVGETQYF | TGCGCCAGCAGCTTGGGGCTAGCGGGAGTCGGAGAGACCCAGTACTTC
TRBJ2-1 | TRBV28 | 15 | TRBD2 | NA | CASRESGISYNEQFF | TGTGCCAGCAGAGAAAGCGGGATCTCCTACAATGAGCAGTTCTTC
TRBJ1-3 | TRBV7-8 | 12 | NA | few | CASSLVGNTIYF | TGTGCCAGCAGCTTAGTAGGAAACACCATATATTTT
TRBJ2-5 | TRBV5-1 | 17 | TRBD2 | NA | CASSDGLAGEIRETQYF | TGCGCCAGCAGCGACGGACTAGCGGGAGAAATACGAGAGACCCAGTACTTC
TRBJ1-2 | TRBV5-5 | 14 | NA | few | CASSLIAGDYGYTF | TGTGCCAGCAGCTTGATTGCAGGGGACTATGGCTACACCTTC
TRBJ1-5 | TRBV19 | 13 | NA | NA | CASKQLGNQPQHF | TGTGCCAGTAAACAGCTTGGCAATCAGCCCCAGCATTTT
TRBJ2-5 | TRBV19 | 11 | NA | NA | CASSSRETQYF | TGTGCCAGTAGTTCTCGAGAGACCCAGTACTTC
TRBJ2-5 | TRBV11-2 | 13 | NA | NA | CASSLGRQETQYF | TGTGCCAGCAGCTTAGGGCGCCAAGAGACCCAGTACTTC
TRBJ1-1 | TRBV4-1 | 15 | NA | once | CASSQDPGRNTEAFF | TGCGCCAGCAGCCAAGACCCGGGCCGGAACACTGAAGCTTTCTTT